This entry concerns a single TCR beta chain. Its antigen remains unidentified. The sample originates from a study of T cells in Graves' hyperthyroidism and ophthalmopathy. Study observations and caveats: Before onset, by a median of approximately 6.8 months, the model predicted ophthalmopathy.

This CDR3 spans 15 amino acids. Germline CDR1 LNHDA, CDR2 SQIVND (reference sequence). V gave up 5 bases and J gave up 2 bases; unmatched junction bases: 7. Graves' hyperthyroidism was deemed stable absent ophthalmopathy progression within 18 months. RNA transcripts yielded amplified TCR beta CDR3 regions. First-round RT-PCR of the TCR CDR3 relied on the HTBI primer set. TCRdb itself ran the multiplex PCR reads through MiXCR, one entry per CDR3 protein. The sample yields a few hundred thousand distinct CDR3 sequences, about a sixth seen once. This clonotype was sampled from a woman in her twenties or thirties with Graves' hyperthyroidism. The V gene is TRBV19, the J gene TRBJ2-7, with 9 bases identical to TRBD1. Sequencing was carried out using blood. The CDR3 loop is CASSFGTGPAYEQYF. The CDR3 DNA reads as TGTGCCAGTAGTTTTGGGACAGGGCCAGCCTACGAGCAGTACTTC.